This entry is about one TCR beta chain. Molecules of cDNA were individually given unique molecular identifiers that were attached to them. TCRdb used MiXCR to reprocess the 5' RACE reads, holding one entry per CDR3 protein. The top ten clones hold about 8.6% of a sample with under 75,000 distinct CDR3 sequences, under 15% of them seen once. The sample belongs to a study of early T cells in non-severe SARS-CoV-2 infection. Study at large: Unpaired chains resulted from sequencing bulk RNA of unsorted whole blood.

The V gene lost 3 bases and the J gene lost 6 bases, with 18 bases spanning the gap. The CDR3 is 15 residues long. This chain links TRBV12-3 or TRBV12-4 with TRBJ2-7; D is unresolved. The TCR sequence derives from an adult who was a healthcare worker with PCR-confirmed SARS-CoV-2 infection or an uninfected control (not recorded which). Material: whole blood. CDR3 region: CASSFGPLGSSEQYF. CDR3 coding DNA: TGTGCCAGCAGTTTCGGGCCCTTGGGATCAAGCGAGCAGTACTTC.